This TCR beta chain was recovered during a study of tumor-infiltrating lymphocytes in primary liver carcinoma. Germline loops: CDR1 SGHRS, CDR2 YFSETQ. The CDR3 extends over 15 amino acids. Constant-region priming of approximately 500 ng total RNA yielded TCR beta cDNA. Sequencing libraries for TCR beta derived from three nested multiplex PCR rounds that used slightly modified ARM-PCR. The two initial PCR rounds, about 9 cycles each, used TRBV1-TRBV30 forward and C-beta reverse primers. A single record per CDR3 protein comes from TCRdb applying MiXCR to the multiplex PCR reads. The sample lists roughly 100,000 distinct CDR3 sequences; over 55% were seen once. Notes on this clonotype: Germline and junction disagree at one end, which may indicate a read error.

The source material, about 17-31 mg of unsorted bulk tissue, was used to co-extract RNA and DNA. The V and J genes are TRBV5-1 and TRBJ2-1; 8 nucleotides align to TRBD2. This receptor was taken from an older woman with primary liver carcinoma and hepatitis B virus infection. Sequencing was carried out using liver tumor tissue from sampling region 5. Described subset: tumor region T5, tumor centre. Here the CDR3 DNA reads TGCGCCAGCACCTTGGCCCCAGCGGGAGCCCATGAGCACTTCTTC. Translated, it gives CASTLAPAGAHEHFF.